This entry features one T cell receptor beta chain sequence. This sample stems from a study of T-cell reconstitution after alpha-beta-depleted transplantation in children. Between the trimmed V and J ends, which lost 0 bases and 3 bases, there was a span of 10 bases. Germline CDR1 is SGHRS and CDR2 is YFSETQ. CDR3 length equals 14 residues. Unique molecular identifiers were incorporated during preparation of the TCRbeta library. One entry per CDR3 protein, called by TCRdb with MiXCR from the PCR reads. Of about 600,000 distinct CDR3 sequences in the sample, 8% to 11% were seen once. This receptor was obtained from a human donor who donated a stem cell graft to a child with acute myeloid leukemia. The sample was PBMCs from the stem cell graft donor, taken from the stem cell graft. The V and J genes are TRBV5-1 and TRBJ2-7; perhaps TRBD2 as D (6 bases). CDR3 sequence: CASSLVGGLYEQYF. DNA for the CDR3: TGCGCCAGCAGCTTGGTTGGGGGACTCTACGAGCAGTACTTC.